A selection of T cell receptor beta chains follows, all from one sample in a study of shared clonotypes between healthy human individuals. TCRdb's table, derived via immunoSEQ multiplex PCR, lists solely in-frame clones and lacks some. Of some 2,100,000 clones in the sample, roughly 91% were seen once. The sequenced sample consisted of naive CD8+ T cells from PBMCs. Receptors were obtained from a man aged 18 to 35 in good health. Some clones in this sample may be carry-over from other donors' samples. Each CDR3 is given with its conserved first and last residue. The D gene is left open where the match is weak. Clone size is stated in some rows and not others, as once, few, many or a class when expanded.

J gene: TRBJ1-2
D gene: NA
clone size: NA
V gene: TRBV7-9
CDR3 DNA: TGTGCCAGCAGCTTATCTGGGGAAGTGTACTATGGCTACACCTTC
CDR3 protein: CASSLSGEVYYGYTF

J gene: TRBJ2-2
D gene: TRBD1
clone size: NA
V gene: TRBV27
CDR3 DNA: TGTGCCAGCAGGCTATTGGGACAGGGTAACGAGGAGCTGTTTTTT
CDR3 protein: CASRLLGQGNEELFF

J gene: TRBJ2-3
D gene: NA
clone size: NA
V gene: TRBV18
CDR3 DNA: TGTGCCAGCTCACCACAGGCAGATACGCAGTATTTT
CDR3 protein: CASSPQADTQYF

J gene: TRBJ2-3
D gene: NA
clone size: NA
V gene: TRBV5-4
CDR3 DNA: TGTGCCAGCAGCCCTAGGCCAACCACAGATACGCAGTATTTT
CDR3 protein: CASSPRPTTDTQYF

J gene: TRBJ2-7
D gene: TRBD1
clone size: NA
V gene: TRBV11-2
CDR3 DNA: TGTGCCAGCAGCTCACGGACAGGGGGCACTTACGAGCAGTACTTC
CDR3 protein: CASSSRTGGTYEQYF

J gene: TRBJ2-2
D gene: NA
clone size: NA
V gene: TRBV19
CDR3 DNA: TGTGCCAGTAAACCTGGGAACACCGGGGAGCTGTTTTTT
CDR3 protein: CASKPGNTGELFF

J gene: TRBJ1-2
D gene: NA
clone size: NA
V gene: TRBV27
CDR3 DNA: TGTGCCAGCAGTTTTATCTTCGGCAGAGGGCCCCAATTCGATGGCTACACCTTC
CDR3 protein: CASSFIFGRGPQFDGYTF

J gene: TRBJ2-7
D gene: TRBD2
clone size: NA
V gene: TRBV7-9
CDR3 DNA: TGTGCCAGCAGCTTAGAGACTAGCGGCTACGAGCAGTACTTC
CDR3 protein: CASSLETSGYEQYF

J gene: TRBJ1-1
D gene: TRBD1
clone size: NA
V gene: TRBV27
CDR3 DNA: TGTGCCGTGGGGCGAAGGGACAGGGGAACTGAAGCTTTCTTT
CDR3 protein: CAVGRRDRGTEAFF

J gene: TRBJ1-1
D gene: NA
clone size: NA
V gene: TRBV6-5
CDR3 DNA: TGTGCCAGCAGTTGGCAGCACGGGAACACTGAAGCTTTCTTT
CDR3 protein: CASSWQHGNTEAFF

J gene: TRBJ2-1
D gene: NA
clone size: NA
V gene: TRBV14
CDR3 DNA: TGTGCCAGCACCCGAGGTAGCTCCTACAATGAGCAGTTCTTC
CDR3 protein: CASTRGSSYNEQFF

J gene: TRBJ2-7
D gene: NA
clone size: NA
V gene: TRBV29-1
CDR3 DNA: TGCAGCGTTGTAGGCGGGATCTACGAGCAGTACTTC
CDR3 protein: CSVVGGIYEQYF

J gene: TRBJ2-1
D gene: TRBD2
clone size: NA
V gene: TRBV9
CDR3 DNA: TGTGCCAGCAGCGTAGCCAGACTAGCGGGAGCGTATGAGCAGTTCTTC
CDR3 protein: CASSVARLAGAYEQFF

J gene: TRBJ2-7
D gene: TRBD1
clone size: NA
V gene: TRBV7-9
CDR3 DNA: TGTGCCATCCAAGGACAGGGGAAGTACGAGCAGTACTTC
CDR3 protein: CAIQGQGKYEQYF

J gene: TRBJ1-5
D gene: NA
clone size: NA
V gene: TRBV5-5
CDR3 DNA: TGTGCCAGCAGCTCACATCCCCGGACCGAGCAGCCCCAGCATTTT
CDR3 protein: CASSSHPRTEQPQHF

J gene: TRBJ2-1
D gene: TRBD2
clone size: NA
V gene: TRBV25-1
CDR3 DNA: TGTGCCAGCAGCCGTGGCGGGAGGGCCGTGGTCGGCGAGCAGTTCTTC
CDR3 protein: CASSRGGRAVVGEQFF

J gene: TRBJ2-1
D gene: NA
clone size: once
V gene: TRBV4-3
CDR3 DNA: TGCGCCAGCAGCCAAGAGGGCGGCAATGAGCAGTTCTTC
CDR3 protein: CASSQEGGNEQFF

J gene: TRBJ1-2
D gene: NA
clone size: few
V gene: TRBV10-3
CDR3 DNA: TGTGCCATCGGTACAAAGGACTATGGCTACACCTTC
CDR3 protein: CAIGTKDYGYTF

J gene: TRBJ2-7
D gene: NA
clone size: NA
V gene: TRBV4-3
CDR3 DNA: TGCGCCAGCAGCCAAGAGTCGGGACTTTACGAGCAGTACTTC
CDR3 protein: CASSQESGLYEQYF